This T cell receptor (beta chain) emerged from a study of shared clonotypes between healthy human individuals. Points from the study as a whole: Generally, estimated richness proved larger in naive subsets than it did in memory subsets. Non-shared clonotypes had lower generation probabilities than clonotypes shared by all four sorted-subset donors. How much donors shared clonotypes was expected to be affected by sequencing depth.

CD45RO-negative, CCR7-positively selected cells formed the naive CD8 fraction, excluding terminally differentiated effector memory CD45RA+ cells. V was pared by 4 bases and J by 1 base, with 11 bases between. Germline V gene sequence: CDR1 SGHDT, CDR2 YYEEEE. This CDR3 is built from 14 residues. The assay was immunoSEQ multiplex PCR, and TCRdb's table has in-frame clones only and misses some. The data contain almost 700,000 clones, under 95% of them singletons. Notes on this clone: The antigen remains undetermined.

J is TRBJ2-5 and V is TRBV5-6; D remains ambiguous. Input material: naive CD8+ T cells sorted from blood. The source of this sequence is a man aged 25-45 years in good health. The CDR3: CASSPEIAQETQYF. In DNA, the CDR3 is TGTGCCAGCAGCCCCGAGATAGCCCAAGAGACCCAGTACTTC.